What follows are 2 T cell receptor beta chains derived from one specimen sequenced in a study of CD8+ T cells in alopecia areata (dated by TCRdb to about 2018). The method behind the library was the immunoSEQ multiplex PCR assay. RNA was extracted from all samples and reverse transcribed into cDNA, which served as template for TCR sequencing. Imported from immuneACCESS, the table was reduced by TCRdb to in-frame sequences with V and J called. These copies leave out some clones; in studies compared against another copy, an unresolved V gene accounts for under half, and the cause of the remainder is not known. Within this sample are about 110,000 clones, with around 55% of them counted one time only. Of the sample, more than 20% falls within the top ten clones. Sequencing input: CD8+ T cells sorted from blood. These receptors all stem from a human donor in good health.

The genes are TRBV7-9 and TRBJ2-1, with D tentatively TRBD2 (5 bases). Germline CDR1 and CDR2: SEHNR and FQNEAQ (reference sequence). This CDR3 has 13 residues. V was pared by 5 bases and J by 2 bases, with 7 bases between. The DNA for the CDR3 is TGTGCCAGCAGCCTCGGGGCCTACAATGAGCAGTTCTTC. It codes for CASSLGAYNEQFF.

This chain uses TRBV5-6 with TRBJ2-1; D possibly matches TRBD1 or TRBD2 (5 bases each). This CDR3 is built from 12 residues. Per the germline V gene, CDR1 is SGHDT and CDR2 is YYEEEE. V gave up 3 bases and J gave up 9 bases, with 10 bases separating them. The CDR3 protein is CASSSTGLEQFF. CDR3 nucleotide sequence: TGTGCCAGCAGCTCTACGGGGCTTGAGCAGTTCTTC.